The 17 T cell receptor beta chains reported below all come from one sample, sequenced in a study of technical replicates of blood from a few donors. Sequencing used immunoSEQ multiplex PCR; TCRdb keeps in-frame clones, though not all of them. The top ten clones hold 0.26% of a sample with 75,000 to 100,000 clones, about 96% of them seen once. Sequencing input: T cells isolated from PBMCs. These receptors were obtained from a human donor in good health.

The V call is TRBV7-3, the J call TRBJ2-1; the match to TRBD2 covers 9 bases. The junction had 12 bases not matched to a gene; V was cut back by 1 base and J by 8 bases. The length of the CDR3 is 17 residues. Germline V lookup: CDR1 SGHTA, CDR2 FQGTGA. The CDR3 DNA is TGTGCCAGCAGCTTAATATCTCGGGCTAGCGGGGCGGATGAGCAGTTCTTC. As protein: CASSLISRASGADEQFF.

The chain combines TRBV10-1 with TRBJ2-7; D might be TRBD1 (5 bases). Trimming shortened V by 8 bases and J by 3 bases, and 14 bases separated the two germline ends. Germline CDR1 reads WNHNN; CDR2 reads SYGVQD (reference sequence). CDR3 length: 13 residues. In DNA form, the CDR3 reads TGCGCCAGCCGCGACAGACAAAGCTACGAGCAGTACTTC. Translating gives CASRDRQSYEQYF.

The genes are TRBV4-1 and TRBJ2-7; 8 nucleotides align to TRBD1. Germline V gene sequence: CDR1 MGHRA, CDR2 YSYEKL. After removal of 1 base from V and 3 bases from J, the junction contained 8 bases not matched to a gene. The CDR3 loop spans 16 amino acids. The CDR3 here is CASSQGETGVDYEQYF. The CDR3, as DNA: TGCGCCAGCAGCCAAGGAGAGACAGGGGTCGACTACGAGCAGTACTTC.

This chain joins TRBV7-9 and TRBJ2-1; TRBD1 agrees at 8 bases. The ends lost 3 bases at V and 0 bases at J; junction bases unmatched: 10. This CDR3 is built from 18 residues. Germline V gives CDR1 SEHNR, CDR2 FQNEAQ (reference sequence). CDR3 amino acids: CASSFRGQGLSSYNEQFF. Here the CDR3 DNA reads TGTGCCAGCAGCTTCCGAGGACAGGGCTTGAGCTCCTACAATGAGCAGTTCTTC.

The chain recombines TRBV5-1 with TRBJ1-5, with 7 nucleotides matching TRBD1. After removal of 4 bases from V and 2 bases from J, the junction contained 3 bases not matched to a gene. Germline CDR1 is SGHRS and CDR2 is YFSETQ. CDR3 size: 14 residues. DNA for the CDR3: TGCGCCAGCAGCGTTGGGACAGGCAATCAGCCCCAGCATTTT. It codes for CASSVGTGNQPQHF.

The V gene is TRBV13, the J gene TRBJ1-2; a weak D match, TRBD1 (5 bases). The CDR3 contains 16 residues. V shed 4 bases and J shed 1 base, with 16 bases lying between them. Germline V gives CDR1 PRHDT, CDR2 FYEKMQ (reference sequence). In DNA form, the CDR3 reads TGTGCCAGCAGCTCCTTACAGGCGGGGATTAACTATGGCTACACCTTC. Its translation: CASSSLQAGINYGYTF.

The rearrangement joins TRBV19 to TRBJ1-4; D is unclear. This CDR3 contains 13 residues. Trimming cost V 0 bases and J 8 bases, with 7 bases left between them. Per germline, CDR1 LNHDA and CDR2 SQIVND (reference sequence). The CDR3 sequence: CASSIDTREKLFF. CDR3 in DNA: TGTGCCAGTAGTATAGATACCCGGGAAAAACTGTTTTTT.

V gene TRBV5-1 combines with J gene TRBJ1-2, with 7 bases that match TRBD1. Germline-derived CDR1 and CDR2 are SGHRS and YFSETQ. The V and J ends lost 4 bases and 0 bases, in that order; junction bases with no gene match: 12. The CDR3 totals 17 residues. The CDR3 loop reads CASSHWTGSSTNYGYTF. DNA of the CDR3: TGCGCCAGCAGCCACTGGACAGGCAGTTCGACTAACTATGGCTACACCTTC.

This chain links TRBV19 with TRBJ1-1, with D uncertain. V shed 5 bases and J shed 4 bases, with 11 bases lying between them. This CDR3 has 13 amino acids. Germline lookup yields CDR1 LNHDA and CDR2 SQIVND (reference sequence). The CDR3 protein is CASSLPESTEAFF. CDR3 bases: TGTGCCAGTAGTCTCCCTGAGAGCACTGAAGCTTTCTTT.

The rearrangement uses TRBV5-1 and TRBJ2-3; TRBD1 matches at 8 bases. With 3 bases clipped from V and 2 bases from J, the junction kept 8 bases outside the gene matches. CDR3 size: 16 residues. CDR1 is SGHRS, CDR2 YFSETQ, per germline. CDR3 sequence (DNA): TGCGCCAGCAGCTCAAATACGGACAGGGCCACAGATACGCAGTATTTT. It yields the protein CASSSNTDRATDTQYF.

The V call is TRBV6-6, the J call TRBJ2-7, with 10 bases fitting TRBD2. V was pared by 6 bases and J by 3 bases, with 5 bases of the junction left unmatched. Germline V gene data show CDR1 as MNHNY and CDR2 as SVGAGI (reference sequence). This CDR3 spans 14 amino acids. CDR3 bases: TGTGCCAGCAGCCCCCTAGCGGGGGTCTACGAGCAGTACTTC. Protein sequence: CASSPLAGVYEQYF.

J is TRBJ2-5 and V is TRBV7-9; the D gene is possibly TRBD1 (6 bases). The germline gives CDR1 SEHNR, CDR2 FQNEAQ (reference sequence). Trimming left V 4 bases short and J 2 bases short, with 17 bases between. CDR3 length: 16 amino acids. CDR3 nucleotides: TGTGCCAGCAGCTCGTCAGCCGCAGGGGTACAAGAGACCCAGTACTTC. Protein sequence: CASSSSAAGVQETQYF.

The chain is built from TRBV27 and TRBJ1-1, with D perhaps TRBD1 (5 bases). Germline CDR1 MNHEY, CDR2 SMNVEV (reference sequence). Trimming cost V 4 bases and J 1 base, with 19 bases left between them. The CDR3 is made up of 17 amino acids. The CDR3 coding sequence is TGTGCCAGCAGTTCTTCTCGGCCCTCCCAGGGGAACACTGAAGCTTTCTTT. Its protein is CASSSSRPSQGNTEAFF.

V usage is TRBV4-2 and J usage is TRBJ2-3; D remains unclear. The CDR3 covers 16 residues. Per germline, CDR1 LGHNA and CDR2 YNFKEQ. The germline V and J ends were trimmed by 1 base and 0 bases, with 11 bases remaining between them. Here the CDR3 DNA reads TGTGCCAGCAGCCAAGCAACATCGGGTAGCACAGATACGCAGTATTTT. Translation gives CASSQATSGSTDTQYF.

The rearrangement uses TRBV7-6 and TRBJ2-1; unclear D gene. Germline-derived CDR1 and CDR2 are SGHVS and FNYEAQ. This CDR3 has 19 amino acids. The ends were cut back, 1 base at V and 6 bases at J, with 25 bases in the middle. For the CDR3, the DNA is TGTGCCAGCAGCTTAGATTTTTTGGTCCCCCCTGGGCTGAGCAATGAGCAGTTCTTC. This gives the protein CASSLDFLVPPGLSNEQFF.

V usage is TRBV19 and J usage is TRBJ1-3, with D unclear. The CDR3 is 15 amino acids. The germline V gene has CDR1 LNHDA and CDR2 SQIVND (reference sequence). Trimming pared 3 bases from V and 0 bases from J, leaving 9 bases between. As DNA, the CDR3 is TGTGCCAGTAGTATTGCCCACAACTCTGGAAACACCATATATTTT. Its protein product is CASSIAHNSGNTIYF.

The rearrangement joins TRBV7-6 to TRBJ2-1; D is undetermined. V lost 2 bases, J lost 0 bases, and 14 bases lay in between. This CDR3 contains 17 residues. CDR1 is SGHVS and CDR2 is FNYEAQ in the germline V gene. In nucleotides, the CDR3 is TGTGCCAGCAGCTTAAAGGCGGTTCCGGGCTCCTACAATGAGCAGTTCTTC. Encoded protein: CASSLKAVPGSYNEQFF.